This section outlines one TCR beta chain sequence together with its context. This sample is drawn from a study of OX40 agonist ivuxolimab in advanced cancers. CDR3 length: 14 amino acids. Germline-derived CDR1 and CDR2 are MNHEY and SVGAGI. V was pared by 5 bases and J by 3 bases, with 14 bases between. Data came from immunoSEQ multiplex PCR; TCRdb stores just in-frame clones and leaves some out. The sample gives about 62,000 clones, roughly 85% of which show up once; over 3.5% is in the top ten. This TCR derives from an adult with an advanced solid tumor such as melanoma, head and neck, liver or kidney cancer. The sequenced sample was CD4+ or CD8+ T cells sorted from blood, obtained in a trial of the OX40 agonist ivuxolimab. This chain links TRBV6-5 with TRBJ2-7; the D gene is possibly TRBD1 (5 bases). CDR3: CASSPTGFIYEQYF. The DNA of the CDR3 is TGTGCCAGCAGTCCAACAGGTTTTATCTACGAGCAGTACTTC.